Shown below are 12 T cell receptor beta chains from a single sample sequenced in a study of blood T cell repertoires in COVID-19 (dated by TCRdb to the early 2020s). Library creation used the immunoSEQ multiplex PCR assay. The table was pulled from immuneACCESS by TCRdb, which kept in-frame rearrangements only. Such tables lose some clones; where checked, under half of the loss comes from unresolved V genes, and the rest has no known cause. Present in this sample are 55,000 to 80,000 clones, approximately 87% of which were seen just once. The ten largest clones represent about 20% of the sample. What was sequenced was peripheral blood. Source of these receptors: a woman aged 80 or over with acute or convalescent COVID-19.

V is TRBV2 and J is TRBJ2-5; TRBD1 is a possible D gene (5 bases). CDR1 is SNHLY, CDR2 FYNNEI, per germline. The CDR3 is 15 amino acids. The V end lost 4 bases, the J end lost 2 bases, and 14 bases lay between the germline ends. The CDR3 DNA is TGTGCCAGCAGTGCAACAACAGGACGACAAGAGACCCAGTACTTC. This codes for CASSATTGRQETQYF.

This clone has only one observation. V gene TRBV5-4 combines with J gene TRBJ1-5; 7 bases fit TRBD1. The CDR3 is 14 residues long. V was clipped by 2 bases and J by 1 base; unmatched bases: 0. Germline CDR1 SGHNT, CDR2 YYREEE (reference sequence). CDR3 sequence (DNA): TGTGCCAGCAGCTTCAGGGGGAGCAATCAGCCCCAGCATTTT. This sequence encodes CASSFRGSNQPQHF.

The rearrangement uses TRBV5-1 and TRBJ2-5, with 7 bases fitting TRBD2. CDR1 and CDR2 (germline): SGHRS, YFSETQ. With 5 bases clipped from V and 0 bases from J, the junction kept 7 bases outside the gene matches. There are 15 residues in the CDR3. The CDR3 is CASRVSGQYQETQYF. The CDR3 DNA follows: TGCGCCAGCAGGGTTAGCGGGCAGTACCAAGAGACCCAGTACTTC.

The chain couples TRBV10-3 to TRBJ1-3; D possibly corresponds to TRBD1 (5 bases). Germline-derived CDR1 and CDR2 are ENHRY and SYGVKD. The CDR3 is made up of 14 amino acids. V lost 7 bases and J lost 1, with 11 bases in between. This CDR3 is CAIKSSGSGNTIYF. In DNA, the CDR3 is TGTGCCATCAAATCGTCAGGGTCTGGAAACACCATATATTTT.

The CDR3 DNA reads TGTGCCAGCAGTGAGGGGCCGGCAGAGACCCAGTACTTC. It encodes CASSEGPAETQYF. This chain connects TRBV2 to TRBJ2-5; a weak D match, TRBD1 (5 bases). V was shortened by 3 bases and J by 4 bases, with 9 bases between the two germline ends. The CDR3 totals 13 residues. The germline gives CDR1 SNHLY, CDR2 FYNNEI.

The chain is built from TRBV11-2 and TRBJ1-1; 8 bases match TRBD1. This CDR3 is 15 amino acids long. The germline V gene has CDR1 SGHAT and CDR2 FQNNGV. V trimming: 5 bases; J trimming: 4 bases; junction bases outside the gene matches: 9. The CDR3 nucleotides are TGTGCCAGCAGCGCTTGGACAGGGAGGGTCACTGAAGCTTTCTTT. It encodes CASSAWTGRVTEAFF.

The chain recombines TRBV19 with TRBJ1-4; tentative D call: TRBD1 (6 bases). CDR3 size: 15 residues. Germline loops: CDR1 LNHDA, CDR2 SQIVND (reference sequence). The germline V and J ends were trimmed by 11 bases and 3 bases, with 19 bases remaining between them. The CDR3, as DNA: TGTGCCTCAAGTAATGTAAGGGGGTCTAATGAAAAACTGTTTTTT. Amino acids: CASSNVRGSNEKLFF. The variable domain in full, completed from reference TRBV19 and TRBJ1-4, reads DGGITQSPKYLFRKEGQNVTLSCEQNLNHDAMYWYRQDPGQGLRLIYYSQIVNDFQKGDIAEGYSVSREKKESFPLTVTSAQKNPTAFYLCASSNVRGSNEKLFFGSGTQLSVL.

Of note for this clone: The same CDR3 also results from other DNA sequences found in this sample. V is TRBV2 and J is TRBJ2-2, with 8 bases fitting TRBD1. Trimming removed 5 bases from V and 1 base from J; junction bases left unmatched: 6. The CDR3 runs 16 residues. Germline V CDR1 and CDR2: SNHLY, FYNNEI. DNA of the CDR3: TGTGCCAGCAGTCCGGAGGGGACAGGGAACACCGGGGAGCTGTTTTTT. It codes for CASSPEGTGNTGELFF.

The chain has TRBV3-1 (or the pseudogene TRBV3-2) and TRBJ2-5, with a tentative D call TRBD2 (6 bases). Trimming took 7 bases from V and 4 from J, leaving 7 bases between them. Germline V CDR1 and CDR2: LGHDT, YNNKEL (reference sequence). The CDR3 is 11 residues long. In nucleotides, the CDR3 is TGTGCCAGCACAGCGGGAGAGACCCAGTACTTC. Amino acids: CASTAGETQYF.

In DNA form, the CDR3 reads TGCGCCAGCAGCCAATGGGGGGGCTCCGATATGAACACTGAAGCTTTCTTT. Residues: CASSQWGGSDMNTEAFF. The chain employs TRBV4-1 and TRBJ1-1, with a weak D call TRBD1 (6 bases). Trimming stripped 2 bases from V and 0 bases from J, with 16 bases between. Per germline, CDR1 MGHRA and CDR2 YSYEKL. The CDR3 is 17 amino acids.

The chain employs TRBV6-5 and TRBJ2-7; 7 bases are shared with TRBD1. V lost 6 bases, J lost 7 bases, and 12 bases stayed unmatched. This CDR3 contains 14 residues. CDR1 is MNHEY and CDR2 is SVGAGI in the germline V gene. The CDR3 DNA follows: TGTGCCAGCAGATCAACAGGGGCGGGCGGGGAGCAGTACTTC. It codes for CASRSTGAGGEQYF.

V gene TRBV10-1 combines with J gene TRBJ2-7; D is perhaps TRBD2 (6 bases). CDR3 length equals 18 residues. V lost 5 bases, J lost 7 bases, and 30 bases lay in between. From germline, CDR1 is WNHNN and CDR2 SYGVQD (reference sequence). The CDR3 protein is CASSQEGLAGYTWWEQYF. As DNA, the CDR3 is TGCGCCAGCAGTCAGGAGGGTCTTGCGGGATATACGTGGTGGGAGCAGTACTTC.